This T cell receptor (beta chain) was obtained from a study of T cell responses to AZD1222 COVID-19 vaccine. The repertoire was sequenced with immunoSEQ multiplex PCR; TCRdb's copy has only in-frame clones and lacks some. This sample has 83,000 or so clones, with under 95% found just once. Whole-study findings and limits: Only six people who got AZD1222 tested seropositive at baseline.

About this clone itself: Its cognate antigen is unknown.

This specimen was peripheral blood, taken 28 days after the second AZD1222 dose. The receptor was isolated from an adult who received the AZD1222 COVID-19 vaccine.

This CDR3 is CAIGSSTNQPQHF. CDR3 sequence (DNA): TGTGCCATCGGTTCGTCCACTAATCAGCCCCAGCATTTT. The rearrangement joins TRBV10-3 to TRBJ1-5; D is uncertain. This CDR3 has 13 residues. Deletions cut 8 bases from V and 4 bases from J, with 12 bases between. Germline values: CDR1 ENHRY, CDR2 SYGVKD.